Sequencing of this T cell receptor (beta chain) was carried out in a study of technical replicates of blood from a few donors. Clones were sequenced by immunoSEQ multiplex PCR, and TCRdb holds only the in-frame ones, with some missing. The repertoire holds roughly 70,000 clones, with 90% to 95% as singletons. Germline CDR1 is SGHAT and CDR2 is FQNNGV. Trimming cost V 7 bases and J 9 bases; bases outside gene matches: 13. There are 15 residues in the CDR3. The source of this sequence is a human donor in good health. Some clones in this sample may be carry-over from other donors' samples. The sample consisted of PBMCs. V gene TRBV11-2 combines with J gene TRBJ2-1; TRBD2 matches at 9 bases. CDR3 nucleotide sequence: TGTGCCAGCACCAGAAACCGCGGGGGGGCCACTGAGCAGTTCTTC. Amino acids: CASTRNRGGATEQFF.